Below, 5 T cell receptor beta chains from the same sample are listed, as sequenced in a study of T cell responses to AZD1222 COVID-19 vaccine. Assay: immunoSEQ multiplex PCR; the TCRdb copy retains only in-frame clones and omits some. The sample holds 110,000 to 150,000 clones; around 90% are singletons and the top ten take around 2.7%. This sample comprised peripheral blood, obtained on day 0 of AZD1222 vaccination. These receptors were taken from an adult in good health.

J is TRBJ2-5 and V is TRBV5-1; D ambiguous. This CDR3 is built from 16 residues. Trimming stripped 0 bases from V and 2 bases from J, with 14 bases between. Germline lookup yields CDR1 SGHRS and CDR2 YFSETQ. The CDR3 sequence: CASSLGLTTMQETQYF. CDR3 DNA: TGCGCCAGCAGCTTGGGGCTAACAACTATGCAAGAGACCCAGTACTTC.

V is TRBV5-1 and J is TRBJ2-7, with TRBD1 matching over 8 bases. After removal of 2 bases from V and 6 bases from J, the junction contained 7 bases not matched to a gene. This CDR3 region has 14 residues. From germline, CDR1 is SGHRS and CDR2 YFSETQ. This CDR3 is CASSFPGQVSEQYF. The CDR3, as DNA: TGCGCCAGCAGCTTTCCGGGACAGGTGAGCGAGCAGTACTTC.

This chain links TRBV10-1 with TRBJ1-2; D is perhaps TRBD1 (5 bases). CDR1 and CDR2 from the germline V gene are WNHNN and SYGVQD (reference sequence). The V and J ends lost 3 bases and 10 bases respectively, with 24 bases between them. This CDR3 has 16 amino acids. Here the CDR3 reads CASSEGPPAGELSYTF. The CDR3 bases are TGCGCCAGCAGTGAAGGGCCGCCCGCGGGGGAACTCTCCTACACCTTC.

The chain combines TRBV11-2 with TRBJ1-2, with 7 positions matching TRBD1. CDR3 size: 14 residues. V lost 3 bases to trimming and J lost 2 bases; unmatched junction nucleotides: 3. CDR1 SGHAT and CDR2 FQNNGV come from the germline V gene. As DNA, the CDR3 is TGTGCCAGCAGCTTCTCGACAGGGAACTATGGCTACACCTTC. As protein: CASSFSTGNYGYTF.

Details on this clone: Other DNA sequences of this sample code for an identical CDR3. The chain combines TRBV28 with TRBJ1-5, with unresolved D. V was trimmed by 3 bases and J by 4 bases, leaving 7 bases between them. The CDR3 length is 13 residues. Germline values: CDR1 MDHEN, CDR2 SYDVKM. The CDR3 is CASSLGSNQPQHF. CDR3 nucleotides: TGTGCCAGCAGTTTGGGCTCGAATCAGCCCCAGCATTTT.